The rows below give T cell receptor beta chains drawn from one sample of a study of cytomegalovirus exposure and HLA in healthy donors. Only in-frame clones appear in the TCRdb table, and some are missing; sequencing was by immunoSEQ multiplex PCR. The table records approximately 130,000 clones, roughly 80% of them present only once. Material for sequencing was PBMCs. The receptors were sampled from a man in his fifties or sixties in good health and CMV-seronegative. The CDR3 runs from the conserved cysteine through the conserved F or W. D genes are given only for firm matches. Some rows mark clone size as missing; the rest say once, few, many or name a class of expanded clone.

CDR3 length	clone size	J gene	D gene	V gene	CDR3 protein	CDR3 DNA
15	.	TRBJ2-7	TRBD2	TRBV19	CASSSPSGRSYEQYF	TGTGCCAGTAGTTCCCCTAGCGGGAGGTCCTACGAGCAGTACTTC
19	once	TRBJ1-1	TRBD1	TRBV14	CASISPVRQGDSVTFEAFF	TGTGCCAGCATCTCGCCAGTGAGACAGGGAGACTCTGTTACTTTTGAAGCTTTCTTT
14	.	TRBJ1-5	.	TRBV19	CASSPTGGYQPQHF	TGTGCCAGTAGTCCTACCGGGGGGTATCAGCCCCAGCATTTT
15	.	TRBJ2-1	TRBD1	TRBV9	CASRESGQGNNEQFF	TGTGCCAGCAGGGAATCGGGACAGGGGAACAATGAGCAGTTCTTC
14	.	TRBJ1-3	.	TRBV11-2	CASRHISSGNTIYF	TGTGCCAGCAGGCACATAAGCTCTGGAAACACCATATATTTT
13	few	TRBJ1-5	TRBD1	TRBV19	CASSTQGDQPQHF	TGTGCCAGTAGTACTCAGGGGGATCAGCCCCAGCATTTT
18	.	TRBJ2-6	TRBD2	TRBV7-2	CASSLVGGAGSGANVLTF	TGTGCCAGCAGCTTAGTCGGGGGGGCCGGCTCTGGGGCCAACGTCCTGACTTTC
14	.	TRBJ1-5	.	TRBV7-9	CASSLYREDQPQHF	TGTGCCAGCAGCTTATACAGGGAAGATCAGCCCCAGCATTTT
15	.	TRBJ1-5	.	TRBV19	CASSIGRNSNQPQHF	TGTGCCAGTAGTATCGGCAGGAATAGCAATCAGCCCCAGCATTTT
13	.	TRBJ1-2	TRBD1	TRBV19	CASQDRGGYGYTF	TGTGCCAGTCAGGACAGGGGTGGCTATGGCTACACCTTC
15	.	TRBJ1-2	TRBD1	TRBV5-1	CASSLAWTGDYGYTF	TGCGCCAGCAGCTTGGCTTGGACAGGGGACTATGGCTACACCTTC
13	.	TRBJ1-2	.	TRBV6-1	CASRLDSNYGYTF	TGTGCCAGCAGGTTGGACAGCAACTATGGCTACACCTTC
17	.	TRBJ2-2	TRBD2	TRBV4-2	CASSHLIRGGGIGELFF	TGTGCCAGCAGCCACCTCATTCGGGGGGGAGGTATCGGGGAGCTGTTTTTT
15	few	TRBJ2-7	.	TRBV6-1	CASSEAYGNSYEQYF	TGTGCCAGCAGTGAAGCATACGGGAACTCCTACGAGCAGTACTTC
15	.	TRBJ1-4	.	TRBV5-5	CASSPHEAGGEKLFF	TGTGCCAGCAGCCCTCACGAGGCCGGAGGCGAAAAACTGTTTTTT
14	.	TRBJ2-3	TRBD2	TRBV6-1	CASSLAEVTDTQYF	TGTGCCAGCAGTCTAGCGGAGGTCACAGATACGCAGTATTTT
16	few	TRBJ1-5	.	TRBV6-1	CASSATRDINNQPQHF	TGTGCCAGCAGTGCGACCCGGGACATTAACAATCAGCCCCAGCATTTT
19	.	TRBJ2-1	TRBD2	TRBV18	CASSPPRGGTSSPYNEQFF	TGTGCCAGCTCACCACCTCGGGGGGGGACGTCGTCCCCGTACAATGAGCAGTTCTTC
13	.	TRBJ2-7	.	TRBV29-1	CSVRAQTYSEQYF	TGCAGCGTGAGGGCACAGACGTATTCCGAGCAGTACTTC
16	.	TRBJ2-2	TRBD2	TRBV7-2	CASSLILARNTGELFF	TGTGCCAGCAGCTTAATACTAGCGAGGAACACCGGGGAGCTGTTTTTT
15	.	TRBJ1-5	TRBD1	TRBV10-3	CAIKPGQGDNQPQHF	TGTGCCATCAAACCGGGACAGGGTGACAATCAGCCCCAGCATTTT
15	.	TRBJ2-3	TRBD1	TRBV15	CATSGYRGRTDTQYF	TGTGCCACCAGCGGCTACAGGGGGCGCACAGATACGCAGTATTTT
13	.	TRBJ2-7	TRBD1	TRBV6-5	CASSADRAYEQYF	TGTGCCAGCAGTGCGGACAGGGCCTACGAGCAGTACTTC
17	.	TRBJ1-5	TRBD1	TRBV19	CASSIRTGGEDNQPQHF	TGTGCCAGTAGTATTCGGACAGGGGGCGAGGACAATCAGCCCCAGCATTTT
14	.	TRBJ2-7	TRBD1	TRBV6-1	CASSEGGQGYEQYF	TGTGCCAGCAGTGAAGGGGGACAGGGCTACGAGCAGTACTTC
14	.	TRBJ2-7	.	TRBV7-2	CASSLVPGTYEQYF	TGTGCCAGCAGCTTAGTCCCGGGAACCTACGAGCAGTACTTC
14	.	TRBJ2-3	TRBD2	TRBV7-9	CASSLTSEVDTQYF	TGTGCCAGCAGCTTAACTAGCGAGGTTGATACGCAGTATTTT
16	.	TRBJ2-2	TRBD2	TRBV29-1	CSAIRLAGAVPGELFF	TGCAGCGCTATTAGACTAGCGGGAGCGGTCCCCGGGGAGCTGTTTTTT
15	.	TRBJ2-1	TRBD2	TRBV5-6	CASSLVAGADNEQFF	TGTGCCAGCAGCTTGGTAGCGGGAGCGGACAATGAGCAGTTCTTC
15	.	TRBJ2-3	TRBD2	TRBV11-1	CASSPRREGLDTQYF	TGTGCCAGCAGCCCCCGGCGGGAGGGCCTGGATACGCAGTATTTT
11	.	TRBJ2-3	.	TRBV5-5	CASSEDYTQYF	TGTGCCAGCAGCGAGGATTATACGCAGTATTTT
13	.	TRBJ2-1	.	TRBV11-3	CASSLGSVNEQFF	TGTGCCAGCAGCTTAGGTTCGGTCAATGAGCAGTTCTTC
13	.	TRBJ1-5	TRBD1	TRBV29-1	CSVRQGINQPQHF	TGCAGCGTTCGACAGGGTATCAATCAGCCCCAGCATTTT
14	.	TRBJ2-6	.	TRBV5-1	CASSPEEVANVLTF	TGCGCCAGCAGCCCCGAAGAGGTGGCCAACGTCCTGACTTTC
11	.	TRBJ2-5	.	TRBV5-6	CASSSKETQYF	TGTGCCAGCAGTTCAAAAGAGACCCAGTACTTC
14	once	TRBJ1-4	.	TRBV6-5	CASSATGGNEKLFF	TGTGCCAGCAGCGCGACAGGTGGGAATGAAAAACTGTTTTTT
15	.	TRBJ2-2	.	TRBV5-4	CASSLPLANTGELFF	TGTGCCAGCAGCCTCCCACTAGCGAACACCGGGGAGCTGTTTTTT
17	few	TRBJ2-7	.	TRBV27	CASSLYPPGGMSYEQYF	TGTGCCAGCAGTTTATATCCCCCGGGGGGCATGTCCTACGAGCAGTACTTC